This T cell receptor (beta chain) was profiled in a study of blood T cell repertoires in COVID-19. Overall study context: The study drew acute and convalescent COVID-19 samples from the United States, Italy and Spain.

CDR3 size: 15 residues. V shed 3 bases and J shed 3 bases, with 12 bases lying between them. Germline loops: CDR1 SEHNR, CDR2 FQNEAQ (reference sequence). In the original analysis: Estimation of nucleated cell counts was performed using reference gene primer amplification. Produced via immunoSEQ multiplex PCR; TCRdb's table is partial and in-frame only. The V and J calls and clone size were taken over from that table, and D and trimming were inferred from the DNA. Here the sample spans around 300,000 clones, more than 75% being singletons. Resolution of symptoms, clearance, or two negative PCRs was present in recovered Cohort 3 donors.

The chain has TRBV7-9 and TRBJ1-3, with a weak D call TRBD1 (5 bases). The receptor's source is a woman between 25 and 40 years old who had recovered from COVID-19. The sequenced sample was PBMCs or T cells enriched from blood (not recorded which). CDR3 loop: CASSFREEGGNTIYF. DNA of the CDR3: TGTGCCAGCAGCTTCAGGGAGGAAGGTGGAAACACCATATATTTT.